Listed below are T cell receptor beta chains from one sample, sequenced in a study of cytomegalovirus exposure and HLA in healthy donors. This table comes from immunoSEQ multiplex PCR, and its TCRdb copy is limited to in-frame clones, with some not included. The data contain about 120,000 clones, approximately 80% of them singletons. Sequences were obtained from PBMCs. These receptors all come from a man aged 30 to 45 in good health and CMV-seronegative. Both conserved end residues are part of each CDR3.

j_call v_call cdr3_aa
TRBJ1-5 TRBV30 CAWSATGISNQPQHF
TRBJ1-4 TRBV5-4 CASSPGDSGNEKLFF
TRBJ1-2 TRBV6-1 CASSDDWEGVIGYTF
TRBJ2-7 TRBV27 CASSLDSLRSYEQYF
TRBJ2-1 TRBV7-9 CASSRTSGDNEQFF
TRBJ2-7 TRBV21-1 CASSNGAGLSSYEQYF
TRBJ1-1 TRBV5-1 CASSLGGGGTEAFF
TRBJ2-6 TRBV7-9 CASSLEELSGANVLTF
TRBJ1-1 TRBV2 CASSEMDRNTEAFF
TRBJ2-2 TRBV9 CASSVSGGLVNTGELFF
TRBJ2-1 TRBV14 CASSRVETSYNEQFF
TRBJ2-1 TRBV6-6 CASSLGRLAGDNEQFF
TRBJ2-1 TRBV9 CASSPRAGGDEQFF
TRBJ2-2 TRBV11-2 CASSGDLRWLFF
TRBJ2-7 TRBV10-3 CAISEGAGGGNEQYF
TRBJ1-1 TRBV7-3 CASSPYPRGGYTEAFF
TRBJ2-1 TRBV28 CASSLADEQFF
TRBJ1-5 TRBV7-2 CASSFGQGDQPQHF
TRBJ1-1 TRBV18 CASSPPARQGNRLGTEAFF
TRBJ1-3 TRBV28 CASRKQGSGNTIYF
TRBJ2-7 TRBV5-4 CASSSLAGGAYEQYF